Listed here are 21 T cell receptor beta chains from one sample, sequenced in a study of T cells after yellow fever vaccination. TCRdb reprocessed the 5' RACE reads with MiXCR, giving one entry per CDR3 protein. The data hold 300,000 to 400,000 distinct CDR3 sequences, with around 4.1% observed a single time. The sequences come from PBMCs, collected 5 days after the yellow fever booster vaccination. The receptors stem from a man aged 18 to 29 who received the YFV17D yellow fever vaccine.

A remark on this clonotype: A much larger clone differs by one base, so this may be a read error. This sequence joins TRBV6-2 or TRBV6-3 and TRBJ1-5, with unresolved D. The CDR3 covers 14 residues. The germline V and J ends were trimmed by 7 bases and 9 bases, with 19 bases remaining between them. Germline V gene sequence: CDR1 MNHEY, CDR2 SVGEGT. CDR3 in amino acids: CASTTVPFSLPQHF. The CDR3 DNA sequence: TGTGCCAGCACCACGGTCCCGTTTTCGCTGCCCCAGCATTTT.

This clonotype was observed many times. The CDR3 is CASENRVGVTDTQYF. The DNA for the CDR3 is TGTGCCAGCGAAAACAGAGTCGGGGTCACAGATACGCAGTATTTT. V is TRBV11-2 and J is TRBJ2-3, with TRBD2 as a possible D gene (5 bases). Trimming removed 8 bases at V and 2 bases at J, with 17 bases between. CDR3 size: 15 residues. From germline, CDR1 is SGHAT and CDR2 FQNNGV. The entire variable domain, with the rest obtained from reference TRBV11-2 and TRBJ2-3, is as follows: EAGVAQSPRYKIIEKRQSVAFWCNPISGHATLYWYQQILGQGPKLLIQFQNNGVVDDSQLPKDRFSAERLKGVDSTLKIQPAKLEDSAVYLCASENRVGVTDTQYFGPGTRLTVL.

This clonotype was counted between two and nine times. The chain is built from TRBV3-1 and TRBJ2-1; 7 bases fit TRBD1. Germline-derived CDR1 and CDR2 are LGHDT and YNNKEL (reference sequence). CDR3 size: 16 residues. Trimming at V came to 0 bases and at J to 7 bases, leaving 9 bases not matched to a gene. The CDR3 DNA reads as TGTGCCAGCAGCCAAGATTTCAGGGCAGGGGGAAATGAGCAGTTCTTC. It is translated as CASSQDFRAGGNEQFF.

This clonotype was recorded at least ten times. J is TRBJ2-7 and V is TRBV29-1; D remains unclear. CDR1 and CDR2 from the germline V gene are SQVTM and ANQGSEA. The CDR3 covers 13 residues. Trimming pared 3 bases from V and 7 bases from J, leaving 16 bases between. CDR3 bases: TGCAGCGTTGATGGGCCGACGGGCTGGGAGCAGTACGTC. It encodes CSVDGPTGWEQYV.

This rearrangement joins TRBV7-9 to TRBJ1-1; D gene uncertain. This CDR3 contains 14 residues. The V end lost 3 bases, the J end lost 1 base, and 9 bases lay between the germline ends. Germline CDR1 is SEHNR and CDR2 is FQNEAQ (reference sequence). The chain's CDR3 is CASSLSPQNTEAFF. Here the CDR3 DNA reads TGTGCCAGCAGCTTGTCGCCCCAGAACACTGAAGCTTTCTTT.

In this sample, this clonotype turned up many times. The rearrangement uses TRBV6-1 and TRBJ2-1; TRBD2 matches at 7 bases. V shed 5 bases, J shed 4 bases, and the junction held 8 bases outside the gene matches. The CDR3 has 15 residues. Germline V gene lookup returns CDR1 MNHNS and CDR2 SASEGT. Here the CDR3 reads CASSPQRDSYNEQFF. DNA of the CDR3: TGTGCCAGCAGTCCCCAGCGGGACTCTTACAATGAGCAGTTCTTC.

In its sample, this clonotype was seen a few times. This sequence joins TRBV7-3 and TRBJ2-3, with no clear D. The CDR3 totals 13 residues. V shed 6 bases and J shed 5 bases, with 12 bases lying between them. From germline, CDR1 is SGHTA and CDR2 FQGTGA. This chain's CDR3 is CASRPLGVDTQYF. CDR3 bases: TGTGCCAGCAGGCCACTTGGGGTAGATACGCAGTATTTT.

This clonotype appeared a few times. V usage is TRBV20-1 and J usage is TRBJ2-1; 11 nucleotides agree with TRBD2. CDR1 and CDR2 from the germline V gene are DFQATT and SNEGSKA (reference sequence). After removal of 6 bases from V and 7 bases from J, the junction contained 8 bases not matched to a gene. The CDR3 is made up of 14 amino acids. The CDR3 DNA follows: TGCAGTGCGATTACTAGCGGGGGTCGGAATGAGCAGTTCTTC. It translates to CSAITSGGRNEQFF.

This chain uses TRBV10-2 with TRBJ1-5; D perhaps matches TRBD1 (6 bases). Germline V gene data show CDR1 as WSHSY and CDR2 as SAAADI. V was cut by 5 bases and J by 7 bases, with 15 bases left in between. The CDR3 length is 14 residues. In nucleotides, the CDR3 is TGCGCCAGCAGTTGGTCTCCGGGGGCCCAGCCCCAGCATTTT. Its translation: CASSWSPGAQPQHF.

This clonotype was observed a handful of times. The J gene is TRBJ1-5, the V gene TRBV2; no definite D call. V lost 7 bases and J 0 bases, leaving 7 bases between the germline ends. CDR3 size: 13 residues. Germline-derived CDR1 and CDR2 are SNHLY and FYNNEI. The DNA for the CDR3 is TGTGCCAGCATCACGGGTAGCAATCAGCCCCAGCATTTT. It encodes CASITGSNQPQHF.

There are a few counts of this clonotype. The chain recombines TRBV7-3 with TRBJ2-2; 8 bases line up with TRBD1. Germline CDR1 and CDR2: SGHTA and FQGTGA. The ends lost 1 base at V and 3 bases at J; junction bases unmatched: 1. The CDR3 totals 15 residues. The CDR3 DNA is TGTGCCAGCAGCTTAAACAGGGGGGACACCGGGGAGCTGTTTTTT. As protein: CASSLNRGDTGELFF.

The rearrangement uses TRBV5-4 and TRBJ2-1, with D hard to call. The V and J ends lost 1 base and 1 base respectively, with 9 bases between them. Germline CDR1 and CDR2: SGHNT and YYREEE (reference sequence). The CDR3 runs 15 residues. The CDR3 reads CASSLMTSSYNEQFF. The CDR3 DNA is TGTGCCAGCAGCTTGATGACGAGTTCCTACAATGAGCAGTTCTTC.

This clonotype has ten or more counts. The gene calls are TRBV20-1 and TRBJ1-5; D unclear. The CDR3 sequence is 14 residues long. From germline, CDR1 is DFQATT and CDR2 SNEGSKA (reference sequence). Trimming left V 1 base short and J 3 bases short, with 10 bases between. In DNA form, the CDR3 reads TGCAGTGCTAGAGCGGACCGATTCAATCAGCCCCAGCATTTT. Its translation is CSARADRFNQPQHF.

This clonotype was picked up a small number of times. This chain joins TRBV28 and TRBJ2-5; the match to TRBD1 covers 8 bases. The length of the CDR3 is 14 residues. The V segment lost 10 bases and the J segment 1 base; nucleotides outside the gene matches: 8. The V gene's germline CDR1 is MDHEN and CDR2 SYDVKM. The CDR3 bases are TGTGCCACACTCTCCGGACAGGGCCAAGAGACCCAGTACTTC. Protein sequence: CATLSGQGQETQYF.

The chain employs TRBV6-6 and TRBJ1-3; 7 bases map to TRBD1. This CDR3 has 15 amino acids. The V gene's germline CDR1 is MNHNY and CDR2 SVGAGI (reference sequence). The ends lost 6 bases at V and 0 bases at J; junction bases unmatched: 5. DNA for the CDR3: TGTGCCAGCAGGACAGGGACTTCCTCTGGAAACACCATATATTTT. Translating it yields CASRTGTSSGNTIYF.

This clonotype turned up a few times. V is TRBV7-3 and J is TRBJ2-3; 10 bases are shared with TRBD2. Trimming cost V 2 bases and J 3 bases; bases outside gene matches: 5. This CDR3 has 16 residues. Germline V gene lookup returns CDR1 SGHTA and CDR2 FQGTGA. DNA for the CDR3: TGTGCCAGCAGCTTAGGGAGCGGGGGGGCGACAGATACGCAGTATTTT. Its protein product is CASSLGSGGATDTQYF.

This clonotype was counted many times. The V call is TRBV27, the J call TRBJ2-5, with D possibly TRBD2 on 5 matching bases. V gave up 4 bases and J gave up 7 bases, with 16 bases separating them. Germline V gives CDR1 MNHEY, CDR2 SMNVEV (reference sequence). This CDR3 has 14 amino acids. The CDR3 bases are TGTGCCAGCAGTTCCAAACCGACACGGGGGACCCAGTACTTC. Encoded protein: CASSSKPTRGTQYF.

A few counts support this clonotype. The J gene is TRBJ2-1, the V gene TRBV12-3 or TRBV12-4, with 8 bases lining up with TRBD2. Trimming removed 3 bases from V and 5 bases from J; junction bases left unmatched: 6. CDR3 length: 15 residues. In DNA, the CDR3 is TGTGCCAGCAGTTTGGGCGGGGGGCGCCACAATGAGCAGTTCTTC. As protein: CASSLGGGRHNEQFF.

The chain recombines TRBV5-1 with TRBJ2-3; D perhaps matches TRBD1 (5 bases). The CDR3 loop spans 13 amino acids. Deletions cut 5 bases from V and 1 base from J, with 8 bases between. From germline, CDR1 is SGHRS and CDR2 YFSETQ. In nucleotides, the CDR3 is TGCGCCAGCAGGGTACAGGGCACAGATACGCAGTATTTT. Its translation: CASRVQGTDTQYF.

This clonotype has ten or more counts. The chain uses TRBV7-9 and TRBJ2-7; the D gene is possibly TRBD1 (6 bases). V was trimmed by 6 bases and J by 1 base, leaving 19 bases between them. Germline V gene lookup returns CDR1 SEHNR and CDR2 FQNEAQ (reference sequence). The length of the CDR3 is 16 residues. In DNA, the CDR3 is TGTGCCAGCAGTCCGGGACACGGAATCCTTTCCTACGAGCAGTACTTC. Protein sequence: CASSPGHGILSYEQYF.

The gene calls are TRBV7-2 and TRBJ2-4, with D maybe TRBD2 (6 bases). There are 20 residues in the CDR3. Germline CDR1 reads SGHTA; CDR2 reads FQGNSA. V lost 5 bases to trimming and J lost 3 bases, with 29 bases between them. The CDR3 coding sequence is TGTGCCAGCAGCCCCCCGTGGGAGTGGAGGGTTCCGTTTAGCAAAAACATTCAGTACTTC. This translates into CASSPPWEWRVPFSKNIQYF.